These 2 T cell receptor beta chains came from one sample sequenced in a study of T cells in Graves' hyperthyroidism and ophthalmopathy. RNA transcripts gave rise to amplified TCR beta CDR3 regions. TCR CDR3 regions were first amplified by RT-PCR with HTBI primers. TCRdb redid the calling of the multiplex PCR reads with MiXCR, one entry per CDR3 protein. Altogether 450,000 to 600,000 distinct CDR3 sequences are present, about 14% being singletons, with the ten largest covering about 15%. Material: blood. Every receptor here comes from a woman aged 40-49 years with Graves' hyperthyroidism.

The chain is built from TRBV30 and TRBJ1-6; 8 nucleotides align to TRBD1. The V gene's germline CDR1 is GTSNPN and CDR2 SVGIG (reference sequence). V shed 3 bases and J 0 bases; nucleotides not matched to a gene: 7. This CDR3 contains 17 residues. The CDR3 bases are TGTGCCTGGAGCCGAGACAGGGGCGGCTCCTATAATTCACCCCTCCACTTT. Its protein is CAWSRDRGGSYNSPLHF.

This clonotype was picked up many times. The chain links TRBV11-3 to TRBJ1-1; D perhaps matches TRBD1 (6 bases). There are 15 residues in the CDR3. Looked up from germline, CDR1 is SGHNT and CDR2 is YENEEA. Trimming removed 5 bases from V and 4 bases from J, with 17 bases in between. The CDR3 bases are TGTGCCAGCAGCCCAGCCGCGACAGGATTCACTGAAGCTTTCTTT. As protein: CASSPAATGFTEAFF.